This passage covers 15 T cell receptor beta chains from one sample sequenced in a study of blood T cell repertoires in COVID-19. Clones were sequenced by immunoSEQ multiplex PCR, and TCRdb holds only the in-frame ones, with some missing. The repertoire holds 97,000 or so clones, 70% to 90% seen once, with around 10% in the top ten. Material for sequencing was peripheral blood. The receptors shown here come from a man between 35 and 55 years old with active or convalescent COVID-19.

About this clone: Germline and junction disagree at one end, which may indicate a read error. The chain couples TRBV18 to TRBJ2-1, with D possibly TRBD2 on 6 matching bases. CDR1 and CDR2 (germline): KGHSH, LQKENI. The CDR3 is 16 amino acids. CDR3 in DNA: TGTGCCAGCTCCCCACCTGCGGGGATTCTCCACAATGAGCAGTTCTTC. Amino acids: CASSPPAGILHNEQFF.

The V and J genes are TRBV3-1 (or the pseudogene TRBV3-2) and TRBJ2-7, with 7 bases aligning to TRBD2. CDR1 LGHDT and CDR2 YNNKEL come from the germline V gene (reference sequence). The CDR3 length is 13 residues. After removal of 6 bases from V and 6 bases from J, the junction contained 8 bases not matched to a gene. This chain's CDR3 is CASRFSGGGEQYF. The CDR3 DNA reads TGTGCCAGCAGATTCAGCGGCGGGGGCGAGCAGTACTTC.

This clone was counted a single time. This rearrangement joins TRBV21-1 to TRBJ2-7; the DNA was not used to check the table's D call, TRBD2. TRBV21-1 is shown as a pseudogene. The CDR3 covers 17 residues. As DNA, the CDR3 is TGTGCCAGCAGCACGCCCGGGGATTTTGGGGAGCCCTACGAGCAGTACTTC. It yields the protein CASSTPGDFGEPYEQYF.

This clone occurred a few times. This sequence joins TRBV7-2 and TRBJ2-1; 7 positions agree with TRBD2. The CDR3 has 15 residues. V trimming: 5 bases; J trimming: 6 bases; junction bases outside the gene matches: 10. CDR1 and CDR2 from the germline V gene are SGHTA and FQGNSA. The CDR3 sequence: CASSPDPGRANEQFF. The CDR3 DNA is TGTGCCAGCAGCCCGGACCCGGGGAGGGCCAATGAGCAGTTCTTC.

The rearrangement uses TRBV12-5 and TRBJ1-5, with 7 bases matching TRBD1. This CDR3 contains 15 residues. The trim removed 5 bases at V and 3 bases at J, leaving 7 bases unmatched. Germline assignment: CDR1 LGHNT and CDR2 FRNRAP. The CDR3 DNA sequence: TGTGCTAGTGGTCTGGGGGACAGTGACAATCAGCCCCAGCATTTT. Translated, it gives CASGLGDSDNQPQHF.

J is TRBJ1-6 and V is TRBV29-1; the D is unclear. This CDR3 comprises 13 residues. From germline, CDR1 is SQVTM and CDR2 ANQGSEA. V was cut by 6 bases and J by 10 bases, with 16 bases left in between. In DNA, the CDR3 is TGCAGCGTCGCCGTACAGAGAAACTCACCCCTCCACTTT. It codes for CSVAVQRNSPLHF.

V gene TRBV18 combines with J gene TRBJ2-5, with a weak D call TRBD1 (5 bases). The length of the CDR3 is 14 residues. The germline gives CDR1 KGHSH, CDR2 LQKENI. Trimming removed 1 base at V and 3 bases at J, with 9 bases between. The CDR3 bases are TGTGCCAGCTCACCACGAAGGGGAAAAGAGACCCAGTACTTC. It is translated as CASSPRRGKETQYF. The variable domain in full, with the rest retrieved from reference TRBV18 and TRBJ2-5, is NAGVMQNPRHLVRRRGQEARLRCSPMKGHSHVYWYRQLPEEGLKFMVYLQKENIIDESGMPKERFSAEFPKEGPSILRIQQVVRGDSAAYFCASSPRRGKETQYFGPGTRLLVL.

This clone was seen a handful of times. This chain uses TRBV12-5 with TRBJ1-5; maybe TRBD1 (6 bases). Germline V CDR1 and CDR2: LGHNT, FRNRAP. The CDR3 runs to 15 residues. The germline V and J ends were trimmed by 1 base and 0 bases, with 7 bases remaining between them. Here the CDR3 reads CASGLGTVSNQPQHF. CDR3 DNA: TGTGCTAGTGGTTTGGGGACAGTTAGCAATCAGCCCCAGCATTTT.

This sequence joins TRBV19 and TRBJ1-4, with D tentatively TRBD1 (5 bases). The germline CDR1 and CDR2 sequences are LNHDA and SQIVND (reference sequence). The CDR3 is made up of 14 amino acids. V gave up 5 bases and J gave up 5 bases, with 12 bases separating them. CDR3 sequence reads: CASSPTANNEKLFF. For the CDR3, the DNA is TGTGCCAGTAGTCCGACAGCGAACAATGAAAAACTGTTTTTT.

The V and J genes are TRBV3-1 (or the pseudogene TRBV3-2) and TRBJ2-5, with 10 bases fitting TRBD1. Germline assignment: CDR1 LGHDT and CDR2 YNNKEL (reference sequence). This CDR3 region has 18 residues. Unmatched junction bases numbered 12, after V lost 0 bases and J lost 5 bases. CDR3 in DNA: TGTGCCAGCAGCCAAGAATTCCCCGGGACAGGGGTCGGGGAGACCCAGTACTTC. This gives the protein CASSQEFPGTGVGETQYF.

The chain combines TRBV5-1 with TRBJ1-2, with no clear D. The CDR3 sequence is 13 residues long. Deletions cut 5 bases from V and 3 bases from J, with 11 bases between. Germline values: CDR1 SGHRS, CDR2 YFSETQ. CDR3 loop: CASRLQVDYGYTF. CDR3 bases: TGCGCCAGCAGACTCCAGGTTGACTATGGCTACACCTTC.

J is TRBJ2-5 and V is TRBV7-3; TRBD2 aligns across 13 bases. The CDR3 length is 16 residues. Unmatched junction bases numbered 5, after V lost 5 bases and J lost 2 bases. Per the germline V gene, CDR1 is SGHTA and CDR2 is FQGTGA. CDR3 sequence: CASSTGTSGAQETQYF. CDR3 in DNA: TGTGCCAGCAGCACCGGGACTAGCGGGGCTCAAGAGACCCAGTACTTC.

The rearrangement links TRBV25-1 to TRBJ2-7; 9 nucleotides agree with TRBD1. The CDR3 is 16 amino acids. V gave up 1 base and J gave up 5 bases; unmatched junction bases: 9. Looked up from germline, CDR1 is MGHDK and CDR2 is SYGVNS. This chain's CDR3 is CASSEFGDRVVHEQYF. The CDR3 DNA is TGTGCCAGCAGTGAATTTGGGGACAGGGTCGTCCACGAGCAGTACTTC.

The rearrangement uses TRBV27 and TRBJ1-1; TRBD1 might be the D (5 bases). This CDR3 is built from 11 residues. In germline, CDR1 is MNHEY, CDR2 SMNVEV (reference sequence). V gave up 2 bases and J gave up 11 bases, with 9 bases separating them. As DNA, the CDR3 is TGTGCCAGCAGTTTAGGGGCCGTCGCTTTCTTT. Amino acids: CASSLGAVAFF.

The chain is built from TRBV20-1 and TRBJ2-5, with 8 bases that match TRBD1. The CDR3 totals 18 residues. The trim removed 3 bases at V and 7 bases at J, leaving 22 bases unmatched. Germline loops: CDR1 DFQATT, CDR2 SNEGSKA (reference sequence). The CDR3 DNA sequence: TGCAGTGCTAGTGGTTTTCTCGCGTTGGGACAGGCTGTCCGGACCCAGTACTTC. Its translation: CSASGFLALGQAVRTQYF.